This T cell receptor beta chain was found in a study of blood T cell repertoires in COVID-19. Sequencing was performed with immunoSEQ multiplex PCR; in TCRdb, only in-frame clones are kept and a portion is missing. The sample yields approximately 130,000 clones, about 87% seen once. The specimen sequenced was peripheral blood. The TCR comes from a woman aged 45-60 years with acute or convalescent COVID-19.

CDR3 sequence (DNA): TGTGCCAGCAGCCTCGAAGAGCCCTCCTACAATGAGCAGTTCTTC. Translated, it gives CASSLEEPSYNEQFF. The chain joins TRBV2 to TRBJ2-1; D remains ambiguous. V dropped 6 bases and J dropped 0 bases, with 12 bases sitting between them. The germline V gene encodes CDR1 SNHLY and CDR2 FYNNEI. The CDR3 is 15 residues long.